The rows below give T cell receptor beta chains drawn from one sample of a study of blood T cell repertoires in COVID-19. Sequencing used immunoSEQ multiplex PCR; TCRdb keeps in-frame clones, though not all of them. The sample contains around 250,000 clones, almost 90% of which appear only once. The sample consisted of peripheral blood. These receptors all come from a woman aged 60-75 years with COVID-19, enrolled during active disease. The CDR3 runs from the conserved cysteine through the conserved F or W. The D gene is left open where the match is weak. Not all rows give a size; the values are once, few, many and, for expanded clones, a class.

j_gene,v_gene,d_gene,abundance,CDR3nt,CDR3aa
TRBJ2-1,TRBV29-1,TRBD2,.,TGCAGCGTCGAGGGACTATACAATACTCCGAGCTCCTACAATGAGCAGTTCTTC,CSVEGLYNTPSSYNEQFF
TRBJ2-3,TRBV19,.,.,TGTGCCAGTAACAACAAAGGGGGCGCGGGGACAGATACGCAGTATTTT,CASNNKGGAGTDTQYF
TRBJ1-2,TRBV4-2,.,.,TGTGCCAGCAGCGGGTTAGGGGCCAACTATGGCTACACCTTC,CASSGLGANYGYTF
TRBJ1-2,TRBV29-1,.,.,TGCAGCGTTACGGCAGGGCGAAGGAACAACTATGGCTACACCTTC,CSVTAGRRNNYGYTF
TRBJ2-2,TRBV14,TRBD1,.,TGTGCCAGCAGTCGGGACAGGGGCACCGGGGAGCTGTTTTTT,CASSRDRGTGELFF
TRBJ2-5,TRBV11-2,.,.,TGTGCCAGCAGCTTAGTGGTCGGCGGGCCAGAACAAGAGACCCAGTACTTC,CASSLVVGGPEQETQYF
TRBJ2-7,TRBV7-9,.,.,TGTGCCAGCAGCGAACTATCCCGGCCTGAGGAGCAGTACTTC,CASSELSRPEEQYF
TRBJ1-5,TRBV15,.,.,TGTGCCACCAGCAGTAGTTCGGCTGGGGCGGAAGGCAATCAGCCCCAGCATTTT,CATSSSSAGAEGNQPQHF
TRBJ1-4,TRBV7-9,.,.,TGTGCCAGCAGCTTAGTTAAGCGGAATGAAAAACTGTTTTTT,CASSLVKRNEKLFF
TRBJ2-3,TRBV28,.,.,TGTGCCAGCAGTTCCCACCCCTACACAGATACGCAGTATTTT,CASSSHPYTDTQYF
TRBJ2-1,TRBV28,.,.,TGTGCCAGCAGGCAAAACCGGAGACGTGCCTACAATGAGCAGTTCTTC,CASRQNRRRAYNEQFF
TRBJ2-3,TRBV6-2/TRBV6-3,TRBD2,few,TGTGCCAGCAGTCTCCGGAGGGCCTCCGGGACTAGCGGGGGGTACAGTTATACGCAGTATTTT,CASSLRRASGTSGGYSYTQYF
TRBJ2-2,TRBV6-2/TRBV6-3,TRBD1,.,TGTGCCAGCAGTTTGACAGGGGGCGTTGGCACCGGGGAGCTGTTTTTT,CASSLTGGVGTGELFF
TRBJ2-1,TRBV5-1,.,.,TGCGCCAGCAGCTTGGAGGGGCCCTACAATGAGCAGTTCTTC,CASSLEGPYNEQFF
TRBJ1-6,TRBV5-1,TRBD1,.,TGCGCCAGCAGCCTAAGACAGGGAAAGAATTCACCCCTCCACTTT,CASSLRQGKNSPLHF
TRBJ1-1,TRBV6-5,.,.,TGTGCCAGCAGTTACTCTAGGGGAAACACTGAAGCTTTCTTT,CASSYSRGNTEAFF
TRBJ1-2,TRBV6-4,.,.,TGTGCCAGCAGTGCCACCGGCGGGCAGGGGACGGTCTATGGCTACACCTTC,CASSATGGQGTVYGYTF
TRBJ2-7,TRBV5-4,.,.,TGTGCCAGCAGCTTGGACTCTGCAGGGTCGGGCTACGAGCAGTACTTC,CASSLDSAGSGYEQYF
TRBJ1-1,TRBV7-9,.,few,TGTGCCAGCAGCTTAACGGGACAGAACACTGAAGCTTTCTTT,CASSLTGQNTEAFF
TRBJ2-2,TRBV3-1/TRBV3-2,.,.,TGTGCCAGCAGCCAGATCACGGACACCCACACCGGGGAGCTGTTTTTT,CASSQITDTHTGELFF
TRBJ2-2,TRBV15,TRBD2,.,TGTGCCACCAGCAGAGATGGGGGGGCCGGGGAGCTGTTTTTT,CATSRDGGAGELFF
TRBJ2-2,TRBV6-5,TRBD1,.,TGTGCCAGCAGTTACTTCTGGGACAGGCCACGGGGGGAGCTGTTTTTT,CASSYFWDRPRGELFF
TRBJ1-2,TRBV30,.,.,TGTGCCTGGAGTTCCCAGGGATATGGCTACACCTTC,CAWSSQGYGYTF
TRBJ2-1,TRBV11-3,TRBD2,.,TGTGCCAGCAGCTCCCGGACTAGCGGGGGTGATGAGCAGTTCTTC,CASSSRTSGGDEQFF
TRBJ1-2,TRBV2,.,.,TGTGCCAGCAGTGAAGTCGCGACAGCCTATGGCTACACCTTC,CASSEVATAYGYTF